This is a list of T cell receptor beta chains from one sample in a study of blood T cell repertoires in COVID-19. Here immunoSEQ multiplex PCR was the method, and the copy in TCRdb shows in-frame clones only, minus some. This table holds roughly 160,000 clones, approximately 88% found once. Sequenced material: peripheral blood. These receptors originate from a woman aged 55-75 years with acute or convalescent COVID-19. Both conserved end residues are part of each CDR3. A D gene is named only where the DNA matches it firmly. Only some rows state a clone size, as once, few, many or a class for expanded clones.

>TRBD1|few|TRBJ1-1|TRBV7-2
TGTGCCAGCAGCTCGACAGGGGTGTCGCGAGCTTTCTTT
CASSSTGVSRAFF
>.|.|TRBJ1-3|TRBV13
TGTGCCAGCAGCTTACAGGGAAACACCATATATTTT
CASSLQGNTIYF
>.|few|TRBJ1-2|TRBV28
TGTGCCAGCAGTTTCAGGCAGGGGAACTATGGCTACACCTTC
CASSFRQGNYGYTF
>TRBD1|.|TRBJ2-7|TRBV5-4
TGTGCCAGCAGCGGGTCCGGGACAGGGTACTACGAGCAGTACTTC
CASSGSGTGYYEQYF
>.|.|TRBJ1-5|TRBV5-8
TGTGCCAGCAGCTTCCCAAATCAGCCCCAGCATTTT
CASSFPNQPQHF
>TRBD1|few|TRBJ1-2|TRBV29-1
TGCAGCGTTCAACAGGGGGCAGATGGCTACACCTTC
CSVQQGADGYTF
>.|.|TRBJ2-5|TRBV5-4
TGTGCCAGCAGCCACCCGGGGAGAGAGACCCAGTACTTC
CASSHPGRETQYF
>TRBD1|.|TRBJ1-3|TRBV18
TGTGCCAGCTCCTCCGGGACAGGGGCTTCTGGAAACACCATATATTTT
CASSSGTGASGNTIYF
>TRBD2|.|TRBJ2-3|TRBV7-2
TGTGCCAGCAGCTTATCAGCGGGGGGTCGGACAGATACGCAGTATTTT
CASSLSAGGRTDTQYF
>TRBD1|.|TRBJ1-5|TRBV9
TGTGCCAGCAGCGGGGCAGGGGGACAGCCCCAGCATTTT
CASSGAGGQPQHF
>.|.|TRBJ1-5|TRBV27
TGTGCCAGCAGTTCGCTAGGGGGTAGAAATCAGCCCCAGCATTTT
CASSSLGGRNQPQHF
>.|.|TRBJ1-4|TRBV4-2
TGTGCCAGCAGCCCCGGCAGGGGCCCAACTAATGAAAAACTGTTTTTT
CASSPGRGPTNEKLFF
>TRBD1|.|TRBJ2-1|TRBV27
TGTGCCAGCAGTTTGGGACAGTACAATGAGCAGTTCTTC
CASSLGQYNEQFF
>.|.|TRBJ1-4|TRBV7-2
TGTGCCAGCAGCTTAGTCGGAGCAACTAATGAAAAACTGTTTTTT
CASSLVGATNEKLFF
>.|.|TRBJ2-2|TRBV2
TGTGCCAGCAGTAACCCGAGGGGGATCGGGGAGCTGTTTTTT
CASSNPRGIGELFF
>.|.|TRBJ2-7|TRBV28
TGTGCCAGCAGTCTCCGGGCCACAGGCGAGCAGTACTTC
CASSLRATGEQYF
>.|.|TRBJ2-7|TRBV7-8
TGTGCCAGCAGCTTAGGAATGGGGTCGGGGTACGAGCAGTACTTC
CASSLGMGSGYEQYF
>TRBD1|few|TRBJ1-1|TRBV28
TGTGCCAGCAGTACAGGGACAGCCTCGAACACTGAAGCTTTCTTT
CASSTGTASNTEAFF
>TRBD1|.|TRBJ2-2|TRBV6-6
TGTGCCAGCAGTTACTCGACAGGGGTTAACGGGGAGCTGTTTTTT
CASSYSTGVNGELFF
>.|.|TRBJ1-5|TRBV6-2/TRBV6-3
TGTGCCAGCAGTTACTCGACCGCGGGACAGCCCCAGCATTTT
CASSYSTAGQPQHF
>TRBD1|.|TRBJ1-2|TRBV24-1
TGTGCCACCAGTGATTTGCCCGGACAGGGGGCGGATGGCTACACCTTC
CATSDLPGQGADGYTF
>TRBD1|.|TRBJ1-4|TRBV7-9
TGTGCCAGCAGCTTAGCTATGGACAGGGGTGGAGAAAAACTGTTTTTT
CASSLAMDRGGEKLFF
>.|.|TRBJ1-2|TRBV19
TGTGCCAGTAGTGCTAGCCCAGGGGTCCATGGCTACACCTTC
CASSASPGVHGYTF
>TRBD1|.|TRBJ2-1|TRBV5-1
TGCGCCAGCAGCCTGGACAGGGTTGGCAATGAGCAGTTCTTC
CASSLDRVGNEQFF
>TRBD1|.|TRBJ2-1|TRBV9
TGTGCCAGCAGCGTAGGACAGGGAGTAAATGAGCAGTTCTTC
CASSVGQGVNEQFF
>TRBD1|.|TRBJ2-5|TRBV6-5
TGTGCCAGCAGTTACGCCGGGACAGGCCGACAAGAGACCCAGTACTTC
CASSYAGTGRQETQYF
>TRBD1|.|TRBJ1-1|TRBV20-1
TGCAGTGCTAGTACCCAGGGGGCAGGTAGTACTGAAGCTTTCTTT
CSASTQGAGSTEAFF
>.|.|TRBJ1-1|TRBV7-2
TGTGCCAGCAGCTTAGGGGCAGGGGTTTTGGCTGAAGCTTTCTTT
CASSLGAGVLAEAFF
>TRBD2|.|TRBJ2-3|TRBV5-8
TGTGCCAGCAGCTTGGGGCGCGGGGGTGCAGATACGCAGTATTTT
CASSLGRGGADTQYF
>TRBD1|once|TRBJ1-5|TRBV28
TGTGCCAGCAGCCTCACAGGGGCCCCCAATCAGCCCCAGCATTTT
CASSLTGAPNQPQHF
>.|.|TRBJ1-6|TRBV30
TGTGCCTGGAGTGCCCCCCTTAGCCTCCACTTT
CAWSAPLSLHF
>TRBD2|.|TRBJ2-3|TRBV25-1
TGTGCCAGCAGTGATCTAGCGGGGATCGCAGATACGCAGTATTTT
CASSDLAGIADTQYF
>TRBD1|.|TRBJ2-5|TRBV5-1
TGCGCCAGCAGCGTACCGGGACAGCTGGAGACCCAGTACTTC
CASSVPGQLETQYF
>.|.|TRBJ1-5|TRBV7-2
TGTGCCAGCAGCTCCCGGGGAGGGAATCAGCCCCAGCATTTT
CASSSRGGNQPQHF
>.|.|TRBJ2-7|TRBV9
TGTGCCAGCAGCCCCAGCTGGGCCGACTACGAGCAGTACTTC
CASSPSWADYEQYF
>.|once|TRBJ2-2|TRBV24-1
TGTGCCACCAGTGATAATGCAGGGTTTGACACCGGGGAGCTGTTTTTT
CATSDNAGFDTGELFF
>.|.|TRBJ2-7|TRBV19
TGTGCCAGTAGTAAACAGGGTTTGGGGACCTACGAGCAGTACTTC
CASSKQGLGTYEQYF
>TRBD1|.|TRBJ1-1|TRBV3-1/TRBV3-2
TGTGCCAGCAGCCTGGGACAGTCGGGAACTGAAGCTTTCTTT
CASSLGQSGTEAFF
>.|.|TRBJ2-5|TRBV4-2
TGTGCCAGCAGCCAAGGACTTTCTAGCCAAGAGACCCAGTACTTC
CASSQGLSSQETQYF
>.|.|TRBJ2-1|TRBV7-8
TGTGCCAGCAGCTTATTTCAGGCCGGAGGCTACAATGAGCAGTTCTTC
CASSLFQAGGYNEQFF
>TRBD1|.|TRBJ1-2|TRBV19
TGTGCCAGTAGTATAGGCACAGGGGGGCTCTATGGCTACACCTTC
CASSIGTGGLYGYTF
>TRBD2|.|TRBJ2-1|TRBV7-2
TGTGCCAGCAGCTTAGAAGCGGGGGGGCCTAATGAGCAGTTCTTC
CASSLEAGGPNEQFF
>TRBD1|.|TRBJ1-2|TRBV7-2
TGTGCCAGCAGCCCCCCCCGGGACAGGGATGGCTACACCTTC
CASSPPRDRDGYTF
>.|.|TRBJ1-6|TRBV28
TGTGCCAGCAGTTCCTACAGGGCCTCGAGCTCCTATAATTCACCCCTCCACTTT
CASSSYRASSSYNSPLHF
>TRBD1|.|TRBJ1-1|TRBV6-5
TGTGCCAGCAGTTACAGGGCAGGGGGAGTGAGGACTGAAGCTTTCTTT
CASSYRAGGVRTEAFF
>TRBD2|.|TRBJ2-1|TRBV5-4
TGTGCCAGCAGCGGCGGGGGGGCCGTCGATGAGCAGTTCTTC
CASSGGGAVDEQFF
>.|.|TRBJ1-1|TRBV2
TGTGCCAGCAGCCCCTCGGGTAACACTGAAGCTTTCTTT
CASSPSGNTEAFF
>.|once|TRBJ2-7|TRBV6-2/TRBV6-3
TGTGCCAGCAGTTACCTGGAGTCCCCGCCGAACGAGCAGTACTTC
CASSYLESPPNEQYF
>TRBD1|.|TRBJ2-7|TRBV7-3
TGTGCCAGCAGCCCGACAGGGGGAGAGACCTACGAGCAGTACTTC
CASSPTGGETYEQYF
>.|.|TRBJ2-1|TRBV29-1
TGCAGCGTTGGGAGCCTCCTTAGCTCCTACAATGAGCAGTTCTTC
CSVGSLLSSYNEQFF
>TRBD1|.|TRBJ1-2|TRBV10-3
TGTGCCATCGCCGACAGGGGGTATGGCTACACCTTC
CAIADRGYGYTF